This T cell receptor (beta chain) is drawn from a study of preoperative IRX-2 immunotherapy in early breast cancer. TCRdb keeps only in-frame clones here, not all; method: immunoSEQ multiplex PCR. The top ten hold 15% to 20% of the sample, which has around 25,000 clones, roughly 95% seen once. Per germline, CDR1 MNHNS and CDR2 SASEGT. The V and J ends lost 5 bases and 1 base respectively, with 5 bases between them. There are 12 residues in the CDR3. The sample's treatment: preoperative locoregional IRX-2 cytokine immunotherapy. Patients received preoperative, locoregional IRX-2 cytokine immunotherapy in a phase Ib study. This clone was seen only once.

The material was tumor tissue, obtained after IRX-2 immunotherapy. This TCR came from a human donor with breast cancer. The J gene is TRBJ1-2, the V gene TRBV6-1, with D hard to call. The CDR3 sequence is CASSKDNYGYTF. The DNA for the CDR3 is TGTGCCAGCAGTAAGGATAACTATGGCTACACCTTC.